The 4 T cell receptor beta chains presented below share a single source sample, sequenced in a study of HIV-infected patients and healthy controls (dated by TCRdb to the mid-2010s). Preparation of the library involved 5' RACE. The sample was run on an Illumina MiSeq. The public reads were run again by TCRdb, first through fastp at Q25 and then through MiXCR, and only productive beta chains were kept. When rows share a CDR3 protein, they turn into one entry using the most common DNA and genes. The sample contains roughly 68,000 distinct CDR3 sequences, 15% to 20% of them found a single time. Approximately 1.5% of the sample lies in the top ten. The specimen sequenced was CD4+ T cells from blood. These receptors came from a human donor in good health.

This clonotype was seen only a few times. CDR3 sequence (DNA): TGTGCCACCAGTGCCGGAGGACTAGGGGTCGTTAATGAGCAGTTCTTC. This encodes CATSAGGLGVVNEQFF. V gene TRBV24-1 combines with J gene TRBJ2-1; 7 positions match TRBD2. Germline CDR1 reads KGHDR; CDR2 reads SFDVKD. The V segment lost 5 bases and the J segment 7 bases; nucleotides outside the gene matches: 13. CDR3 length equals 16 residues.

This clonotype was found a few times. J is TRBJ1-2 and V is TRBV12-3 or TRBV12-4; 7 bases are a match to TRBD1. V lost 5 bases, J lost 4 bases, and 4 bases stayed unmatched. This CDR3 is 13 amino acids long. The CDR3 is CASSPGQVYGYTF. CDR3 in DNA: TGTGCCAGCAGTCCTGGACAGGTCTATGGCTACACCTTC.

This clonotype was seen only a few times. The genes are TRBV3-1 and TRBJ2-5; D is tentatively TRBD1 or TRBD2 (6 bases each). The CDR3 contains 13 residues. V was trimmed by 7 bases and J by 5 bases, leaving 14 bases between them. Germline assignment: CDR1 LGHDT and CDR2 YNNKEL (reference sequence). The CDR3 protein is CASTRRGGETQYF. CDR3 DNA sequence: TGTGCCAGCACCCGGAGAGGGGGGGAGACCCAGTACTTC.

This sequence joins TRBV18 and TRBJ2-5; D is perhaps TRBD2 (5 bases). Trimming took 3 bases from V and 1 from J, leaving 6 bases between them. The CDR3 runs to 13 residues. The V gene's germline CDR1 is KGHSH and CDR2 LQKENI. CDR3 nucleotide sequence: TGTGCCAGCTCACCTGCGGGCCAAGAGACCCAGTACTTC. Translated: CASSPAGQETQYF.